The rows below give T cell receptor beta chains drawn from one sample of a study of breast tumors, draining lymph nodes, adjacent tissues. TCRdb re-derived calls from the multiplex PCR reads in MiXCR, one entry per CDR3 protein. The sample has 55,000 to 75,000 distinct CDR3 sequences; 43% are singletons. The sample taken for sequencing was breast tumor tissue. The origin of the receptors is a female donor with breast cancer. Some clones in this sample may be carry-over from other donors' samples. Both conserved end residues are part of each CDR3. Each record gives: clone size, J gene, D gene, V gene, CDR3 DNA, CDR3 protein. The D gene is left open where the match is weak. Clone size is not always given. Where it is, it says once, few, many or a class for expanded clones.

>few|TRBJ2-2|TRBD2|TRBV5-4
TGTGCCAGCAGCCCCGGGAGGACCACCGGGGAGCTGTTTTTT
CASSPGRTTGELFF
>-|TRBJ2-7|-|TRBV27
TGTGCCAGCGGTTTTAAGGCGAGCTCCTACGAGCGGTACTTC
CASGFKASSYERYF
>-|TRBJ2-1|-|TRBV5-6
TGTGCCAGCAGCTTGGTCGTAATGCGGCCCCCCTACAATGGGCAGTTCTTC
CASSLVVMRPPYNGQFF
>-|TRBJ2-5|TRBD1|TRBV29-1
TGCAGCGTGGAACAGGGGAAGGAGACCCAGTACTTC
CSVEQGKETQYF
>once|TRBJ2-1|-|TRBV7-2
TGTGCCAGCAGCTTACAGGGGTTTGGGCAGTTTTTC
CASSLQGFGQFF
>-|TRBJ1-1|-|TRBV11-3
TGTGCCAGCAGCTCCCATGGACACAACACTGAAGCTTTCTTT
CASSSHGHNTEAFF
>many|TRBJ2-7|TRBD2|TRBV28
TGTGCCAGCAGTCAACTTCGCGGGAGGAGATCCTACGAGCAGTACTTC
CASSQLRGRRSYEQYF
>many|TRBJ2-3|-|TRBV15
TGTGCCACCAGCCCCACCGACACAGATACGCAGTATTTT
CATSPTDTDTQYF
>many|TRBJ2-7|-|TRBV6-5
TGTGCCAGCACCAGTACGGGGAGCTCCTACGAGCAGTACTTC
CASTSTGSSYEQYF
>many|TRBJ2-2|-|TRBV6-6
TGTGCCAGCAGTTCGGGACAGAACACCGGGGAGCTGTTTTTT
CASSSGQNTGELFF
>many|TRBJ2-7|TRBD2|TRBV27
TGTGCCAGCAGTTTTAGCGGGCCCTCCTACGAGCAGTACTTC
CASSFSGPSYEQYF
>once|TRBJ2-1|TRBD2|TRBV12-3/TRBV12-4
TGTGCCAGCATCAAACGGGGAGGACTAGCGGAAGTTAGCTTCTACAATGAGCAGTTCTTC
CASIKRGGLAEVSFYNEQFF
>few|TRBJ1-1|TRBD1|TRBV19
TGTGCCAGTAGTAGGTGGACAGGGATGAACACTGAAGCTTTCTTT
CASSRWTGMNTEAFF
>-|TRBJ1-5|-|TRBV28
TGTGCCAGCAGTCTGTCGGGACCCTGGGGACAGCCCCAGCATTTT
CASSLSGPWGQPQHF
>many|TRBJ2-2|TRBD2|TRBV9
TGTGCCAGCAGCCGACTAGCGGGAGGGGTAGGCACCGGGGAGCTGTTTTTT
CASSRLAGGVGTGELFF
>many|TRBJ2-7|TRBD2|TRBV27
TGTGCCAGCAGGTTAGCGGGACAAGCCTACGAGCAGTACTTC
CASRLAGQAYEQYF
>many|TRBJ1-2|-|TRBV7-2
TGTGCCAGCAGCTCGCGCACTAACTATGGCTACACCTTC
CASSSRTNYGYTF
>once|TRBJ1-6|TRBD1|TRBV5-5
TGTGCCAGCAGCTTTAGACAGGGCTATAATTCACCCCTCCACTTT
CASSFRQGYNSPLHF
>many|TRBJ2-7|TRBD1|TRBV5-8
TGTGCCAGCAGCTTCCGGGACAGGGGGGCCGAGCAGTACTTC
CASSFRDRGAEQYF
>once|TRBJ1-2|TRBD1|TRBV6-1
TGTGCCAGCAGGACAGGGATGAATGGCTACACCTTC
CASRTGMNGYTF